This paragraph covers one T cell receptor (beta chain) sequence. The target of this receptor is not known. Base-call qualities are not available, and no considerably larger clone is one nucleotide away. This sample was taken from a study of OX40 agonist ivuxolimab in advanced cancers. For the wider study: Ivuxolimab, which targeted the costimulatory receptor OX40 (CD134), was an agonistic, fully human IgG2 monoclonal antibody. The dose-escalation cohort was over 70% male with a mean age of about 60 years, ranging from about 23 to 85. Peripheral TCRbeta sequencing aimed to test whether ivuxolimab altered TCR sequence diversity and caused clonal T-cell expansion. The paper describes the monotherapy dose-escalation part (N of about 54 patients) of the phase I trial of ivuxolimab. Three dose-escalation patients achieved partial responses, one with hepatocellular carcinoma and two with cutaneous melanoma. Intravenous ivuxolimab was administered to patients every 2 weeks at six dose levels: 0.01, 0.1, 0.3, 1.5, 3 and 10 mg/kg. Patients were allowed to have had prior anti-PD-1, anti-PD-L1 or anti-CTLA-4 therapy, and approximately 39% of the dose-escalation patients had been treated with checkpoint inhibitors. Of the approximately 50 dose-escalation patients, hepatocellular carcinoma was present in about 20, melanoma in approximately 15, renal cell carcinoma in 9 and head and neck cancer in 9.

Genomic DNA was extracted from sorted cells for sequencing of the TCRbeta CDR3 region. The immunoSEQ Assay was used to sequence the TCRbeta CDR3 regions. TCRdb stores this immuneACCESS table with in-frame sequences only. Part of the clones is absent; in the studies checked, under half of the shortfall reflects unresolved V genes, and no reason is known for the rest. Present in this sample are about 20,000 clones, approximately 70% of which were seen just once. Together, the top ten hold 20% to 25% of the sample. For CDR1 and CDR2, the germline V gene lists SGHVS and FNYEAQ. The V and J ends are trimmed by 0 bases and 6 bases, leaving 3 bases between them. The CDR3, cysteine through phenylalanine, is 12 amino acids long. Just the 36-base CDR3 DNA is kept, in frame starting at base 1. Study-wide conclusions, independent of this receptor: At doses from 0.1 to 3.0 mg/kg, clonal expansion was seen in both CD4+ and CD8+ blood T cells between baseline and week 6. After ivuxolimab, CD8+ T cells had more expanded clones than CD4+ T cells on average. Which antigens the clonally expanded peripheral T cells were specific for was not determined. Low levels of normalized T-cell clonal expansion were also seen in some patients who did not respond. In the 0.1-3.0 mg/kg groups, partial responders had among the lowest normalized peripheral clonal expansion, particularly in CD8+ T cells.

The trial excluded patients who had a history of autoimmune disease or who were on systemic immunosuppression. Peripheral blood for TCR sequencing was collected from all dose cohorts at baseline, on cycle 4 day 1, and on cycle 7 day 1. Samples were obtained from an open-label, multicenter, first-in-human phase I dose-escalation trial of ivuxolimab. Adults with locally advanced or metastatic melanoma, renal cell carcinoma, hepatocellular carcinoma or head and neck squamous cell carcinoma were enrolled in the trial. Before TCR sequencing, CD4+ T cells and CD8+ T cells from peripheral blood were sorted into separate populations.

This clonotype was obtained from an adult with an advanced solid tumor such as melanoma, head and neck, liver or kidney cancer. The V and J segments used are TRBV7-6 and TRBJ1-5; the D gene is unclear. Material: CD4+ or CD8+ T cells sorted from blood, obtained in a trial of the OX40 agonist ivuxolimab. The DNA sequence reads TGTGCCAGCAGCTTAGCGCCTCAGCCCCAGCATTTT. It translates as CASSLAPQPQHF.